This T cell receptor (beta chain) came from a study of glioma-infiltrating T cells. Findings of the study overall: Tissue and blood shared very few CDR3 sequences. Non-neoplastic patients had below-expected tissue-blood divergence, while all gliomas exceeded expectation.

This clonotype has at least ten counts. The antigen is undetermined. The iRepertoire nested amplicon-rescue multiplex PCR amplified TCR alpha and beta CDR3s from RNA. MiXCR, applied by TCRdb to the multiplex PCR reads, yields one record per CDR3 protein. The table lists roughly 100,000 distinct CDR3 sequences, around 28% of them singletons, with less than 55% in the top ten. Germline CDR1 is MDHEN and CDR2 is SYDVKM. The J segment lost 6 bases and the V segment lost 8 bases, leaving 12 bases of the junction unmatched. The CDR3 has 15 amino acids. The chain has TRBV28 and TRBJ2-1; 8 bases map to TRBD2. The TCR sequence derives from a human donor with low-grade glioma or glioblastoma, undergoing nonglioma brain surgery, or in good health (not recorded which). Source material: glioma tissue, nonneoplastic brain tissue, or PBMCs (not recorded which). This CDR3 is CASQTPAGASNEQFF. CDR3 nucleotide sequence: TGTGCCAGCCAAACCCCAGCGGGGGCCTCCAATGAGCAGTTCTTC.